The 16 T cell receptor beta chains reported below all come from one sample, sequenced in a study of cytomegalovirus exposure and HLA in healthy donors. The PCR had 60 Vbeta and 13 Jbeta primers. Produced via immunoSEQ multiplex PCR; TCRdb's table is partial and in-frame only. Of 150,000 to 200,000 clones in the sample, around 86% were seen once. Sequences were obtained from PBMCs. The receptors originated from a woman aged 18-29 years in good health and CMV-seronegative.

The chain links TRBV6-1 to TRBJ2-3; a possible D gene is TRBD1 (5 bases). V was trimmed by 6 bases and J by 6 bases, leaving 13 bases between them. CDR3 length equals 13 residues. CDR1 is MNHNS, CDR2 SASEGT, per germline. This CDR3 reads CASRGRVLDTQYF. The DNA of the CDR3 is TGTGCCAGCAGGGGCAGGGTGCTGGATACGCAGTATTTT.

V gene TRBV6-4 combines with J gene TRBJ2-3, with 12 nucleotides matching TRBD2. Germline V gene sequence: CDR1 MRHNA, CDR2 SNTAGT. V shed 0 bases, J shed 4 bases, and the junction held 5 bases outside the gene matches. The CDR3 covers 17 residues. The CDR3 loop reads CASSDSSSGGAADTQYF. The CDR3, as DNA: TGTGCCAGCAGTGACTCGTCTAGCGGGGGGGCGGCAGATACGCAGTATTTT.

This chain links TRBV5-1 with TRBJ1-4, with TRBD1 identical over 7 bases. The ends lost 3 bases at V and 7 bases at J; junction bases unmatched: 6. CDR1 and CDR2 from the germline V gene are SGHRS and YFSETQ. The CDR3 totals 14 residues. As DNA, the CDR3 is TGCGCCAGCAGCTCTTGGGACAGACCTGAAAAACTGTTTTTT. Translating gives CASSSWDRPEKLFF.

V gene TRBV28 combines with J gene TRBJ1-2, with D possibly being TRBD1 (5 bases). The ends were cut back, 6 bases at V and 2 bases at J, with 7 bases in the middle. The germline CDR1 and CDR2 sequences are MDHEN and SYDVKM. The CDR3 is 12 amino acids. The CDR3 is CASREGNYGYTF. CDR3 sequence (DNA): TGTGCCAGCAGGGAGGGGAACTATGGCTACACCTTC.

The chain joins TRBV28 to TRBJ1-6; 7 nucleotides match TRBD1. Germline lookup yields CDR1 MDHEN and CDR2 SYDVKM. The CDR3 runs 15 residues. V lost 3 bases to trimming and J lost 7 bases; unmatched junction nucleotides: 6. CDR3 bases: TGTGCCAGCAGTTTTCCCGGGACAGCAAATTCACCCCTCCACTTT. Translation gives CASSFPGTANSPLHF.

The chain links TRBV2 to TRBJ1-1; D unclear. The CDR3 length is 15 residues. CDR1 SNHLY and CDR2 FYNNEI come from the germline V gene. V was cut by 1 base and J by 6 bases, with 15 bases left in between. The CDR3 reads CASSEGRVYGPEAFF. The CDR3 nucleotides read TGTGCCAGCAGTGAAGGGAGGGTCTATGGACCTGAAGCTTTCTTT.

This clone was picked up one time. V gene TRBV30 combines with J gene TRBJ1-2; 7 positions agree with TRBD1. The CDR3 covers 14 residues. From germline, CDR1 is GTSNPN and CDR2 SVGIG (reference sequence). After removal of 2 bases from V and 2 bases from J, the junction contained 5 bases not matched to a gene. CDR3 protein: CAWSTGAGNYGYTF. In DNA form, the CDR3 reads TGTGCCTGGAGTACAGGGGCGGGAAACTATGGCTACACCTTC. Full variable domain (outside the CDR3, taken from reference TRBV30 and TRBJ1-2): SQTIHQWPATLVQPVGSPLSLECTVEGTSNPNLYWYRQAAGRGLQLLFYSVGIGQISSEVPQNLSASRPQDRQFILSSKKLLLSDSGFYLCAWSTGAGNYGYTFGSGTRLTVV.

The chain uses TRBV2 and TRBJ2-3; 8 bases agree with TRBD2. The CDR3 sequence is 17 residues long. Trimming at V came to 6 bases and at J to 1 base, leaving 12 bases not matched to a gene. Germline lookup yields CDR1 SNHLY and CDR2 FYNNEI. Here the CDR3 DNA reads TGTGCCAGCAGCGCCCCGGTCGGGGGGGGCGGCACAGATACGCAGTATTTT. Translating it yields CASSAPVGGGGTDTQYF.

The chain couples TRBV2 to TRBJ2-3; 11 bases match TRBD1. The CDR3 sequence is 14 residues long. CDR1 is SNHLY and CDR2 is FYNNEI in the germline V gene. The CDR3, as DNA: TGTGCGAGCCACCGGGACAGGGGGGCAGATACGCAGTATTTT. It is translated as CASHRDRGADTQYF.

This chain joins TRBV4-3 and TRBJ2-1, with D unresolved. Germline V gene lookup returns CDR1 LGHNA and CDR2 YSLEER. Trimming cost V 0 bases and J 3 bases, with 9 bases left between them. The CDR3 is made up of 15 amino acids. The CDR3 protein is CASSQDSSIYNEQFF. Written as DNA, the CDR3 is TGCGCCAGCAGCCAAGATTCGTCTATCTACAATGAGCAGTTCTTC.

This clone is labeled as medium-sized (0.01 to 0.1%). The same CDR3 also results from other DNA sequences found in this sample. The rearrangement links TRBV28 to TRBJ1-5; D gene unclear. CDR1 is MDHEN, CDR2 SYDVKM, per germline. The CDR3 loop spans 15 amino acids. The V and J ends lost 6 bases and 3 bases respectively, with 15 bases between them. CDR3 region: CASRTPTDTNQPQHF. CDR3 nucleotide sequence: TGTGCCAGCAGAACTCCCACAGATACCAATCAGCCCCAGCATTTT.

CDR3 DNA sequence: TGTGCCAGCAGCTTATTGCCAGCGGGGACGAACACCGGGGAGCTGTTTTTT. It is translated as CASSLLPAGTNTGELFF. The genes are TRBV7-6 and TRBJ2-2; 7 bases line up with TRBD2. The CDR3 has 17 residues. The germline V gene has CDR1 SGHVS and CDR2 FNYEAQ. Unmatched junction bases numbered 6, after V lost 2 bases and J lost 0 bases. The full variable domain, rest sourced from reference TRBV7-6 and TRBJ2-2, is GAGVSQSPRYKVTKRGQDVALRCDPISGHVSLYWYRQALGQGPEFLTYFNYEAQQDKSGLPNDRFSAERPEGSISTLTIQRTEQRDSAMYRCASSLLPAGTNTGELFFGEGSRLTVL.

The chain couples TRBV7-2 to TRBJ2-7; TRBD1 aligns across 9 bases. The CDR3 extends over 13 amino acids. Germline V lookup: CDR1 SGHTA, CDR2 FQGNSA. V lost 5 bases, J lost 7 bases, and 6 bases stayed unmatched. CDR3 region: CASSARQGGEQYF. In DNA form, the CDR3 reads TGTGCCAGCAGCGCCCGACAGGGGGGAGAGCAGTACTTC.

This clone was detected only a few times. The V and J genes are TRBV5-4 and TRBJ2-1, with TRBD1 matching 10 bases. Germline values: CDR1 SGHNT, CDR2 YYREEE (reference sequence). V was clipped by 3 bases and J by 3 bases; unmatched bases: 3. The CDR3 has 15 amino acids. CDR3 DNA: TGTGCCAGCAGCTGGGACAGGGGTAGCTACAATGAGCAGTTCTTC. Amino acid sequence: CASSWDRGSYNEQFF.

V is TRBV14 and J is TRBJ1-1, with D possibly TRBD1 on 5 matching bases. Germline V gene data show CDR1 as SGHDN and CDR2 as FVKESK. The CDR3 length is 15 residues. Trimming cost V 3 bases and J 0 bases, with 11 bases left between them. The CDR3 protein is CASSQGQALNTEAFF. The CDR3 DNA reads TGTGCCAGCAGCCAGGGGCAGGCCCTGAACACTGAAGCTTTCTTT. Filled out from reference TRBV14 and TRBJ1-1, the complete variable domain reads EAGVTQFPSHSVIEKGQTVTLRCDPISGHDNLYWYRRVMGKEIKFLLHFVKESKQDESGMPNNRFLAERTGGTYSTLKVQPAELEDSGVYFCASSQGQALNTEAFFGQGTRLTVV.

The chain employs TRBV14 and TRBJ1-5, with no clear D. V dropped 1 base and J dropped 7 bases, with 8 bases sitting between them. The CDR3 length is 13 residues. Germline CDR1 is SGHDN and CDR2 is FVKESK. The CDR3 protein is CASSQGLGQPQHF. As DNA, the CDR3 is TGTGCCAGCAGCCAAGGGCTCGGGCAGCCCCAGCATTTT.